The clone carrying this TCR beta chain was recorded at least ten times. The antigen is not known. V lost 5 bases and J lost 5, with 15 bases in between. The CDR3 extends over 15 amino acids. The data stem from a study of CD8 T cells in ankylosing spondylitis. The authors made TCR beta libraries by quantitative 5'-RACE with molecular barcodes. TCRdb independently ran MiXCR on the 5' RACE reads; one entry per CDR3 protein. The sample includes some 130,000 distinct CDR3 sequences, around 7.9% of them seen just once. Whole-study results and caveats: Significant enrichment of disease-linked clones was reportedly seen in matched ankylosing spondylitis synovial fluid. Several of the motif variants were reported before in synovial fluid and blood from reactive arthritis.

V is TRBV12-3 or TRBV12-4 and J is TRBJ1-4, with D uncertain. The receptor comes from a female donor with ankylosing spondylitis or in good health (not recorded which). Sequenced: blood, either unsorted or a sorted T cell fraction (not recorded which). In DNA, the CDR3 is TGTGCCAGCAGTCTGGGGAGGGTGAGGAATGAAAAACTGTTTTTT. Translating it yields CASSLGRVRNEKLFF.